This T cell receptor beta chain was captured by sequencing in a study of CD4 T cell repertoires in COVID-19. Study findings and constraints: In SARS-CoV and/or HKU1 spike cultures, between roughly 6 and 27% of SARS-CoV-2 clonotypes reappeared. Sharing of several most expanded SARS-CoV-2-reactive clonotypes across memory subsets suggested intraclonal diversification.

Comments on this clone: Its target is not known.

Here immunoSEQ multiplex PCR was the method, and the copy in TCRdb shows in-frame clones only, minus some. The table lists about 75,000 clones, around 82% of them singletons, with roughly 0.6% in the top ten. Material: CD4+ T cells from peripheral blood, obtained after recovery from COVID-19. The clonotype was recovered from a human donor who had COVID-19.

CDR3 protein: CASRPAGTDNSPLHF. CDR3 in DNA: TGTGCCAGCAGACCCGCGGGGACCGATAATTCACCCCTCCACTTT. The chain employs TRBV5-6 and TRBJ1-6; TRBD1 is a possible D gene (5 bases). CDR1 SGHDT and CDR2 YYEEEE come from the germline V gene. Trimming stripped 5 bases from V and 5 bases from J, with 14 bases between. The CDR3 length is 15 residues. Full variable domain (missing parts from reference TRBV5-6 and TRBJ1-6): DAGVTQSPTHLIKTRGQQVTLRCSPKSGHDTVSWYQQALGQGPQFIFQYYEEEERQRGNFPDRFSGHQFPNYSSELNVNALLLGDSALYLCASRPAGTDNSPLHFGNGTRLTVT.